The present entry profiles one T cell receptor beta chain with its context. TCRdb's table, derived via immunoSEQ multiplex PCR, lists solely in-frame clones and lacks some. In the table there are some 75,000 clones, around 80% of which are singletons. The data were taken from a study of blood T cell repertoires in COVID-19. At the level of the study: Researchers got acute and convalescent COVID-19 samples from the United States, Italy and Spain.

The CDR3 totals 14 residues. With 5 bases clipped from V and 0 bases from J, the junction kept 3 bases outside the gene matches. CDR1 and CDR2 (germline): LGHDT, YNNKEL (reference sequence). Sequencing was performed on peripheral blood. The clonotype was recovered from a man over 45 with COVID-19, enrolled during active disease. V is TRBV3-1 (or the pseudogene TRBV3-2) and J is TRBJ1-1, with TRBD1 identical over 7 bases. The DNA for the CDR3 is TGTGCCAGCAGCTGGGGACAGATGAACACTGAAGCTTTCTTT. It yields the protein CASSWGQMNTEAFF.